This T cell receptor (beta chain) was recovered during a study of T cell responses to AZD1222 COVID-19 vaccine. Study-level findings and limits: Unmutated regions of variants are reportedly targeted by nearly half of spike-specific TCRs.

With regard to this clone: Its antigen is currently unknown.

Profiled with immunoSEQ multiplex PCR; TCRdb holds only in-frame clones, not every one. The data contain 100,000 to 150,000 clones, around nine tenths of them singletons. CDR3 length equals 13 residues. The TCR comes from an adult in good health. The chain couples TRBV21-1 to TRBJ1-1; TRBD1 reflects the table's D call only, with no check against the DNA. TRBV21-1 is a pseudogene. The sequenced sample was peripheral blood, obtained on day 0 of AZD1222 vaccination. The CDR3 DNA follows: TGTGCCAGCAGCAGCTACAGGAACACTGAAGCTTTCTTT. As protein: CASSSYRNTEAFF.